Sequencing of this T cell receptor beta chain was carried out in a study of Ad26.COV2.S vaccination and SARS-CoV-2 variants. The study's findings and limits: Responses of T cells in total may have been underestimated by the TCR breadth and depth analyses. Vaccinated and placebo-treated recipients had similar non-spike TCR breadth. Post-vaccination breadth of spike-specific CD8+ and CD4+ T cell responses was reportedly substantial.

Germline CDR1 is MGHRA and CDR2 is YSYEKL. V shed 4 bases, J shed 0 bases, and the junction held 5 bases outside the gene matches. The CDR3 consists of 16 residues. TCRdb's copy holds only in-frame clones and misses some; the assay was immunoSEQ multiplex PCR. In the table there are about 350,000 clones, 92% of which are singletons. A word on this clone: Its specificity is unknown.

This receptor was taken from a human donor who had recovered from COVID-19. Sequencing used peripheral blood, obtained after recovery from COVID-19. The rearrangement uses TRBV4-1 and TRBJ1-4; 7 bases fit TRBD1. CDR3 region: CASSLTGRATNEKLFF. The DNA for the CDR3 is TGCGCCAGCAGCCTGACAGGGCGAGCAACTAATGAAAAACTGTTTTTT.